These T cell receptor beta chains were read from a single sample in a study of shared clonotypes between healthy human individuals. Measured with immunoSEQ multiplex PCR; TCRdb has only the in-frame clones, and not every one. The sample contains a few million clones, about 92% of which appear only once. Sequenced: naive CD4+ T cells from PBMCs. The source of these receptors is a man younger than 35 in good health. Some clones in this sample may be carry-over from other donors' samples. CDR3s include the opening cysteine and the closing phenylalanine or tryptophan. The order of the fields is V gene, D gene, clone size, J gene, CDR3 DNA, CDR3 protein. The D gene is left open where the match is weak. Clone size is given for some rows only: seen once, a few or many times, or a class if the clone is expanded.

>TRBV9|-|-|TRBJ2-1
TGTGCCAGCAGCGTAGGGGGCGGTCACTCCTACAATGAGCAGTTCTTC
CASSVGGGHSYNEQFF
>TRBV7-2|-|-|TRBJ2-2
TGTGCCAGCAGCCCCCTTGGGGGAATTATCACCGGGGAGCTGTTTTTT
CASSPLGGIITGELFF
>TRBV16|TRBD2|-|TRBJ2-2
TGTGCCAGCAGCCCCGATCCGGGACGGGGGGCCGGGGAGCTGTTTTTT
CASSPDPGRGAGELFF
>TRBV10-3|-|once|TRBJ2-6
TGTGCCATCAGTGGAGGTGGAGGAGGAGGAGGAGGGGCCAACGTCCTGACTTTC
CAISGGGGGGGGANVLTF
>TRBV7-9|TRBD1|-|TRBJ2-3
TGTGCCAGCAGCCCAGCAGGGGGCTCGGATACGCAGTATTTT
CASSPAGGSDTQYF
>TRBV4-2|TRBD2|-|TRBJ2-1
TGTGCCAGCAGCCAAGATATCAGCGGGAGGGCGGGTAGCGATGAGCAGTTCTTC
CASSQDISGRAGSDEQFF
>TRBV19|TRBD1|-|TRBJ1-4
TGTGCCAGTACCGAACTTCCCGGAGGGGGCCAGAAGGAAAAACTGTTTTTT
CASTELPGGGQKEKLFF
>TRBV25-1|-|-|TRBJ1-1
TGTGCCAGCAGGGGGACTGGAGGGGGTTCTAACACTGAAGCTTTCTTT
CASRGTGGGSNTEAFF
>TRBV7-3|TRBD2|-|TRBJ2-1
TGTGCCAGCAGCTCAGTCCTAGCGGGAGGGGCCGGTGAGCAGTTCTTC
CASSSVLAGGAGEQFF
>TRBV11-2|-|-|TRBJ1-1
TGTGCCAGCAGCTTATTAGGCAATTGGAACACTGAAGCTTTCTTT
CASSLLGNWNTEAFF
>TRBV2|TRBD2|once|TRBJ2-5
TGTGCCAGCAGAGCGGGGGCTCTGGGAGAGACCCAGTACTTC
CASRAGALGETQYF
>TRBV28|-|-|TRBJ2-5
TGTGCCAGCAGGCCCCCTGGGGCGACGTGGGAAGAGACCCAGTACTTC
CASRPPGATWEETQYF
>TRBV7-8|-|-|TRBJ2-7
TGTGCCAGCAGCTTAAGTCCAGGGCAGTTCTACGAGCAGTACTTC
CASSLSPGQFYEQYF
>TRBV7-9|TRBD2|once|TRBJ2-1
TGTGCCAGCAGCGGACTAGCGGGAGTAGGGGAGCAGTTCTTC
CASSGLAGVGEQFF
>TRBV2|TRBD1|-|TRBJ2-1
TGTGCCAGCAGAGTCTCAGGGGGCAATGAGCAGTTCTTC
CASRVSGGNEQFF
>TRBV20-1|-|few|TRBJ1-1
TGCAGTGCTGCAGGGTCCACTGAAGCTTTCTTT
CSAAGSTEAFF
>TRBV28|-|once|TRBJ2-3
TGTGCCAGCAGCGGACTTGGGCAGGGGTTCGGAGATACGCAGTATTTT
CASSGLGQGFGDTQYF
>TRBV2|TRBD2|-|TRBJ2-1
TGTGCCAGCAGGGGACTAGCGGCCCAATCCTACAATGAGCAGTTCTTC
CASRGLAAQSYNEQFF
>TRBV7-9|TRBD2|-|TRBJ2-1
TGTGCCAGCAGCCCGGGGACTAGCGGGAGGGATGCCAATGAGCAGTTCTTC
CASSPGTSGRDANEQFF
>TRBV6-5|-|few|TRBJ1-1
TGTGCCAGCAGTTACGGCAAGAACACTGAAGCTTTCTTT
CASSYGKNTEAFF
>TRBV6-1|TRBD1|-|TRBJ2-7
TGTGCCAGCCTCCTCCAGGGTCAGGGGGTTCGCGAGCAGTACTTC
CASLLQGQGVREQYF
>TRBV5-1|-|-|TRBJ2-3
TGCGCCAGCAGCTTGGCCTTGACCGGCCGCACAGATACGCAGTATTTT
CASSLALTGRTDTQYF
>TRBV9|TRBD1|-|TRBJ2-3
TGTGCCAGCAGCGTAGAGGGACAGCGCACAGATACGCAGTATTTT
CASSVEGQRTDTQYF
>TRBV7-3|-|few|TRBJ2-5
TGTGCCAGCAGCTTAACCAGGGAAGAGACCCAGTACTTC
CASSLTREETQYF
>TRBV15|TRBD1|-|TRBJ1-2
TGTGCCACCAGCAGGGCAGGGGGCTATGGCTACACCTTC
CATSRAGGYGYTF
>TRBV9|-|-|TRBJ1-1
TGTGCCAGCAGCGCGTGGGCAGGGGAGAAAGCTTTCTTT
CASSAWAGEKAFF
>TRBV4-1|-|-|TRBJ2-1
TGCGCCAGCAGCCAGTGGAATGAGCAGTTCTTC
CASSQWNEQFF
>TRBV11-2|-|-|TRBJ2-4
TGTGCCAGCAGCCATATTACAGGGTCCGAAAACATTCAGTACTTC
CASSHITGSENIQYF
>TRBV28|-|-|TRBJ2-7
TGTGCCAGCAGTTCCGGGAACAGGGCCTACGAGCAGTACTTC
CASSSGNRAYEQYF
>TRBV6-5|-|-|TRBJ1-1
TGTGCCAGCAGTTACACGTGGGGCAGCCGGTACACTGAAGCTTTCTTT
CASSYTWGSRYTEAFF
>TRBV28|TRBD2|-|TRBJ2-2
TGTGCCAGCCAAGGAGGCGGGAGGGTTACCGGGGAGCTGTTTTTT
CASQGGGRVTGELFF
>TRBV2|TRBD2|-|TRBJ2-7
TGTGCCAGCAGTGAGCGGGTAGCGGGAGTCCTCGAGCAGTACTTC
CASSERVAGVLEQYF
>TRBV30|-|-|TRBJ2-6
TGTGCCTGGATGGGCGAAATTCAGGGTTCCGGGGCCAACGTCCTGACTTTC
CAWMGEIQGSGANVLTF
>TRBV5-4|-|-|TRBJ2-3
TGTGCCAGCAGCTTGGCCCAGGGTAAGATGTATACGCAGTATTTT
CASSLAQGKMYTQYF
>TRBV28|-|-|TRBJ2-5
TGTGCCAGCAGTCTCCCGTTGGTGGGAGCTGGAGAGACCCAGTACTTC
CASSLPLVGAGETQYF
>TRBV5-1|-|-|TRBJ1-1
TGCGCCAGCAGCCCAGTTGGGGACACTGAAGCTTTCTTT
CASSPVGDTEAFF
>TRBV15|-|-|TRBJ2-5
TGTGCCACCAGCAGAGATAGGCAAGAGACCCAGTACTTC
CATSRDRQETQYF
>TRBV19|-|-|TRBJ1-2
TGTGCCAGTAGCAACAGGGACTATGGCTACACCTTC
CASSNRDYGYTF
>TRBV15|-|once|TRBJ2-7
TGTGCCACCAGCAGAGATCAGGGGGGGCAATACGAGCAGTACTTC
CATSRDQGGQYEQYF
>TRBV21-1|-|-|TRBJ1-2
TGTGCCAGCAGCCAGGACTTTCAGGGTTTCGGCTACACCTTC
CASSQDFQGFGYTF
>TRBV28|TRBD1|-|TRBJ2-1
TGTGCCAGCAGTTTACCGGGACAGGGGGTCTACAATGAGCAGTTCTTC
CASSLPGQGVYNEQFF
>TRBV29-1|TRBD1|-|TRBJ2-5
TGCAGCGCTGGTGGTGGGGGACAGGCAGGAGAGACCCAGTACTTC
CSAGGGGQAGETQYF
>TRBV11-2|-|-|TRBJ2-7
TGTGCCAGCAGCTTAGCCTATGGCAGCGGGTATACCTACGAGCAGTACTTC
CASSLAYGSGYTYEQYF
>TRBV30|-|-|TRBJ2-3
TGTGCCTGGAATAGGGACAGCACAGATACGCAGTATTTT
CAWNRDSTDTQYF
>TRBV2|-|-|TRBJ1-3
TGTGCCAGCCTCCTGGACAGAGGAAACACCATATATTTT
CASLLDRGNTIYF
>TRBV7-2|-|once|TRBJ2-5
TGTGCCAGCAGCCTGGGGGGTGAGATTCAAGAGACCCAGTACTTC
CASSLGGEIQETQYF
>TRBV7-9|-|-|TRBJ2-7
TGTGCCAGCAGCCCACGGGACGGCACGTCCTACGAGCAGTACTTC
CASSPRDGTSYEQYF
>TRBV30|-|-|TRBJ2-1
TGTGCCTGGGATCCGCGGGGAATTGGTTTGGGTGAGCAGTTCTTC
CAWDPRGIGLGEQFF